A selection of T cell receptor beta chains follows, all from one sample in a study of blood T cells in healthy people across ages. Via MiXCR, TCRdb re-called the 5' RACE reads, giving one row per CDR3 protein. The repertoire holds approximately 800,000 distinct CDR3 sequences, approximately 35% seen once, with over 10% in the top ten. Sample: blood. The source is a man aged 18-30 years in good health. The CDR3 runs from the conserved cysteine through the conserved F or W. Each record gives: V gene, CDR3 length, J gene, CDR3 protein.

>TRBV4-1|16|TRBJ2-3
CAGSQVNGWGTDTQYF
>TRBV20-1|13|TRBJ2-2
CSARKRFTGELFF
>TRBV7-2|14|TRBJ2-7
CASSLAGIHNEQYF
>TRBV25-1|16|TRBJ2-5
CASSKPRGRSPETQYF
>TRBV12-3/TRBV12-4|15|TRBJ2-7
CASRPLSGGAYEQYF
>TRBV7-3|15|TRBJ2-3
CASSLRQAPTDTQYF
>TRBV4-1|19|TRBJ1-4
CASSQDYRQDWTRDEKLFF
>TRBV10-3|12|TRBJ2-1
CAIRESRDPQFF
>TRBV27|17|TRBJ1-5
CASSLSTPQLKEQPQHF
>TRBV19|13|TRBJ1-5
CASSRAGNQPQHF
>TRBV4-2|14|TRBJ2-5
CASSQEGRPETQYF
>TRBV29-1|14|TRBJ1-5
CSASFWDNNQPQHF
>TRBV30|16|TRBJ2-5
CAWSAGLAHFLETQYF
>TRBV20-1|19|TRBJ2-7
CSASMTGAASGGYSYEQYF
>TRBV7-2|16|TRBJ1-5
CASSSRRGNVGQPQHF
>TRBV15|18|TRBJ2-1
CATSRIGMDHPSYNEQFF
>TRBV7-6|19|TRBJ2-3
CASSSISGTSGGGTDTQYF
>TRBV6-5|13|TRBJ1-2
CASREGRLYGYTF
>TRBV20-1|12|TRBJ1-5
CSARFPNQPQHF
>TRBV12-3/TRBV12-4|11|TRBJ1-2
CASSSTYGYTF
>TRBV7-9|14|TRBJ1-1
CASSPLGHDTEAFF
>TRBV12-3/TRBV12-4|13|TRBJ1-2
CASKGTGGYGYTF
>TRBV7-9|12|TRBJ1-2
CASSQGRDGYTF
>TRBV12-3/TRBV12-4|15|TRBJ2-1
CASSPGLFSYNEQFF
>TRBV7-6|15|TRBJ2-3
CASSLGYRGTDTQYF
>TRBV4-3|16|TRBJ2-2
CASSQDRTSWTGELFF
>TRBV24-1|16|TRBJ2-5
CATSDLSRDTQETQYF
>TRBV20-1|14|TRBJ2-3
CSARNAGDTDTQYF
>TRBV20-1|13|TRBJ1-6
CSARLGGSSPLHF
>TRBV11-2|13|TRBJ1-6
CASSFSRGSPLHF
>TRBV20-1|15|.
CSARGEVAGTYEQYF
>TRBV4-3|13|TRBJ1-2
CASSQDRMVGYTF
>TRBV11-2|14|TRBJ2-3
CASSTGLNTDTQYF
>TRBV4-3|14|TRBJ2-7
CASSQISGGNEQYF
>TRBV20-1|10|TRBJ1-1
CSARTRGAFF
>TRBV12-3/TRBV12-4|15|TRBJ2-5
CASSDVSWIGQTQYF
>TRBV10-3|13|TRBJ1-1
CASIGGGVTEAFF
>TRBV10-3|12|TRBJ2-3
CAISARSDTQYF
>TRBV4-1|15|TRBJ2-3
CASSQGGWKTDTQYF
>TRBV25-1|16|TRBJ2-5
CASSESRGLDLETQYF
>TRBV7-3|17|TRBJ2-1
CASSFHEQGPVHNEQFF
>TRBV20-1|14|TRBJ2-7
CSASWTGSSYEQYF
>TRBV9|17|TRBJ2-6
CASRSSGPDSGANVLTF
>TRBV18|15|.
CASSRSGTGEPIQYF
>TRBV12-3/TRBV12-4|15|TRBJ1-1
CASNPTTGGYTEAFF
>TRBV4-3|17|TRBJ1-1
CASSQAAPNRGNTEAFF
>TRBV7-9|16|TRBJ2-1
CASSLGQGSTYNEQFF
>TRBV7-9|13|TRBJ1-2
CASSAGDNYGYTF
>TRBV5-1|15|TRBJ1-2
CASSLDGGVTVGYTF
>TRBV4-3|13|TRBJ2-7
CASSQRRSYEQYF
>TRBV25-1|16|TRBJ2-1
CASSDPGQGPDKEQFF
>TRBV10-3|18|TRBJ1-2
CAISEGGVDPSRTYGYIF
>TRBV7-2|14|TRBJ2-3
CASSLGFLPDPQYF
>TRBV18|15|TRBJ1-4
CASSDRKGANEKLFF